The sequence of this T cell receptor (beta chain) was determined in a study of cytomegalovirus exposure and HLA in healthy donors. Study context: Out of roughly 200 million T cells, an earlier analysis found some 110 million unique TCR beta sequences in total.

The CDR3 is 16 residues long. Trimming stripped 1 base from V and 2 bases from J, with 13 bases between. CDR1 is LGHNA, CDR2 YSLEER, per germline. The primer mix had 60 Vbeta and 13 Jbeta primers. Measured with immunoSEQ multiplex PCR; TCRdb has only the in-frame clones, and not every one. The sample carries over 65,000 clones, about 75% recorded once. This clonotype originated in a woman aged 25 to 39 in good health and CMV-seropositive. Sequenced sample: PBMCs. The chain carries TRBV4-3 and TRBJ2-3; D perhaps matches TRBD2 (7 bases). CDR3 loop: CASSQVGGGATDTQYF. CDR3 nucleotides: TGCGCCAGCAGCCAAGTGGGAGGGGGGGCCACAGATACGCAGTATTTT.